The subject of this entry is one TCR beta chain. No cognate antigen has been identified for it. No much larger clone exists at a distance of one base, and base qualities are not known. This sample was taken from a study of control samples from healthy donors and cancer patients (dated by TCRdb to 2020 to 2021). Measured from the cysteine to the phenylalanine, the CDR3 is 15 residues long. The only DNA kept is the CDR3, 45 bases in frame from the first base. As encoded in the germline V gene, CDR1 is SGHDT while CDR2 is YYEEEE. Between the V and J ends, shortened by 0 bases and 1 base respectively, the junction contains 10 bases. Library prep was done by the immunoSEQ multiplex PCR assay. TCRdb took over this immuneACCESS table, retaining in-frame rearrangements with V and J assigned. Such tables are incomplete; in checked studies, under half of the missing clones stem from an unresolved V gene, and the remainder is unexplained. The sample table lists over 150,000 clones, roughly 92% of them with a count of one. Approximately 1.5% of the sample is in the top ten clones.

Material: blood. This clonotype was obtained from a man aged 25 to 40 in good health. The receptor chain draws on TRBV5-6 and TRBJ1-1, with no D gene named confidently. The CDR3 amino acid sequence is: CASSLDSRPNTEAFF. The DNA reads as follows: TGTGCCAGCAGCTTGGATTCGAGGCCGAACACTGAAGCTTTCTTT.